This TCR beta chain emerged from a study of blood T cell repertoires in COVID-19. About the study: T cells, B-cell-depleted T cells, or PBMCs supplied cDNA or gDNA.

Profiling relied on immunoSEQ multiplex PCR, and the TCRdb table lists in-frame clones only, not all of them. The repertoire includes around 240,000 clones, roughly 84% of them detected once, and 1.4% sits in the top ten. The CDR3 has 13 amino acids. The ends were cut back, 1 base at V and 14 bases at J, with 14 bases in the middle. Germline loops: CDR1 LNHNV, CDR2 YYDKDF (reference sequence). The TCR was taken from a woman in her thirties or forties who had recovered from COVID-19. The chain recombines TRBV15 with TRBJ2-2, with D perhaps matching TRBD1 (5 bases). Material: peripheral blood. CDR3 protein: CATSRVYPGQLFF. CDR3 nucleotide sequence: TGTGCCACCAGCAGAGTTTACCCAGGGCAACTGTTTTTT.